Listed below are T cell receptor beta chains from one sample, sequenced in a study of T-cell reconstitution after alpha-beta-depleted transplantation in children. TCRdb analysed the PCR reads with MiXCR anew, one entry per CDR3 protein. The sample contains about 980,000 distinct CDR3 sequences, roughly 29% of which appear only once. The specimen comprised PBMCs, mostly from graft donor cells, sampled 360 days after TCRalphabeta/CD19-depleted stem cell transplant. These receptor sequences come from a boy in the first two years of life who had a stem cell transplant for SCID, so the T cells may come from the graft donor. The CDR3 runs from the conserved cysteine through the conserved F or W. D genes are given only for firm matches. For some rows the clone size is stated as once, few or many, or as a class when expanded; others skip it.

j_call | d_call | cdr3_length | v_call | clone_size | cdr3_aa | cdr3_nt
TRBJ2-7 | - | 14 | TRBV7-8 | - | CASSHGYYSYEQYF | TGTGCCAGCAGCCACGGCTACTACTCCTACGAGCAGTACTTC
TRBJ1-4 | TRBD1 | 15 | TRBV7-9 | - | CASSIRQGTNEKLFF | TGTGCCAGCAGCATCCGACAGGGAACTAATGAAAAACTGTTTTTT
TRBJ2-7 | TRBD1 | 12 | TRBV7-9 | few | CASSSDRVKQYF | TGTGCCAGCAGCTCCGACAGGGTTAAGCAGTACTTC
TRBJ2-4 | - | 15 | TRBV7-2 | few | CASSLPIGWENIQYF | TGTGCCAGCAGCTTACCCATCGGTTGGGAAAACATTCAGTACTTC
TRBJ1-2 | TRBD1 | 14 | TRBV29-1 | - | CSVSAGTDHYGYTF | TGCAGCGTTTCCGCCGGGACAGACCACTATGGCTACACCTTC
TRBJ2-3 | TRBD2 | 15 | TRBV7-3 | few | CASTTSGGAGDTQYF | TGTGCCAGCACCACTAGCGGGGGGGCCGGGGATACGCAGTATTTT
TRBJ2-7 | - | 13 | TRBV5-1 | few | CASSITDTYEQYF | TGCGCCAGCAGCATTACAGACACCTACGAGCAGTACTTC
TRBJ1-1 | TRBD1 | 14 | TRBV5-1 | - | CASSPWTGRPEAFF | TGCGCCAGCAGCCCCTGGACAGGGCGGCCTGAAGCTTTCTTT
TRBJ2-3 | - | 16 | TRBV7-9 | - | CASSLAEGGGGGTQYF | TGTGCCAGCAGCTTAGCAGAAGGCGGGGGCGGAGGTACGCAGTATTTT
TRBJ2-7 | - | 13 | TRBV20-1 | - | CSAIPGFSYEQYF | TGCAGTGCGATTCCGGGCTTCTCCTACGAGCAGTACTTC